This T cell receptor beta chain emerged from a study of tumor-infiltrating lymphocytes in primary liver carcinoma. Study results and caveats: Merely about 7-25% of top clones occurred in all five tumor regions. Compared with blood, tumor repertoires held significantly more in their top 250 clones. Paired tumor-adjacent and tumor-blood samples overlapped less than tumor region pairs did.

This CDR3 contains 19 residues. The V gene's germline CDR1 is MDHEN and CDR2 SYDVKM. The investigators made TCR beta cDNA from about 510 ng total RNA, using a constant-region primer. TCR beta libraries came from three nested multiplex PCR rounds using slightly modified ARM-PCR. Forward primers for TRBV1-TRBV30 and a C-beta reverse primer served the first two PCR rounds, at roughly 10 cycles each. TCRdb re-called the multiplex PCR reads through MiXCR, storing one row per CDR3 protein. The data contain under 110,000 distinct CDR3 sequences, about two thirds of them singletons. Unsorted bulk tissue of about 20-31 mg yielded co-extracted RNA and DNA. As concerns this clonotype: Its specificity is unknown. An end of the junction differs from the germline gene, which may be a read error.

The receptor was derived from a woman aged 55-70 years with primary liver carcinoma and hepatitis B virus infection. The chain combines TRBV28 with TRBJ2-7; 16 bases are a match to TRBD2. The material sequenced was liver tumor tissue from sampling region 2. As for subset: tumor region T2, inferior pole. The CDR3 region is CASTLGTSGRATMVYEQYF. CDR3 DNA: TGTGCCAGCACTTTAGGGACTAGCGGGAGGGCCACGATGGTATACGAGCAGTACTTC. Full variable domain (missing parts from reference TRBV28 and TRBJ2-7): DVKVTQSSRYLVKRTGEKVFLECVQDMDHENMFWYRQDPGLGLRLIYFSYDVKMKEKGDIPEGYSVSREKKERFSLILESASTNQTSMYLCASTLGTSGRATMVYEQYFGPGTRLTVT.